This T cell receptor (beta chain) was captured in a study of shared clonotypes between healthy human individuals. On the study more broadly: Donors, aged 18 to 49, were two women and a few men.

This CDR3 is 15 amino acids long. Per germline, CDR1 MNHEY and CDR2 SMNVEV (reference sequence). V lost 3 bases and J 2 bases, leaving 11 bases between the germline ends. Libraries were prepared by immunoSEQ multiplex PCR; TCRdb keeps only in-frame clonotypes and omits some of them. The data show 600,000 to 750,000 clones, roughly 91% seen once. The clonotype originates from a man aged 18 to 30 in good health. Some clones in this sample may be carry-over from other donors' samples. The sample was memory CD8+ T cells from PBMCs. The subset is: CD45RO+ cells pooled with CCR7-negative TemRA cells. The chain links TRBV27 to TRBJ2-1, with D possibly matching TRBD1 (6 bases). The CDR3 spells CASSLPDRAYNEQFF. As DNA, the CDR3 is TGTGCCAGCAGTTTGCCGGACAGAGCCTACAATGAGCAGTTCTTC.